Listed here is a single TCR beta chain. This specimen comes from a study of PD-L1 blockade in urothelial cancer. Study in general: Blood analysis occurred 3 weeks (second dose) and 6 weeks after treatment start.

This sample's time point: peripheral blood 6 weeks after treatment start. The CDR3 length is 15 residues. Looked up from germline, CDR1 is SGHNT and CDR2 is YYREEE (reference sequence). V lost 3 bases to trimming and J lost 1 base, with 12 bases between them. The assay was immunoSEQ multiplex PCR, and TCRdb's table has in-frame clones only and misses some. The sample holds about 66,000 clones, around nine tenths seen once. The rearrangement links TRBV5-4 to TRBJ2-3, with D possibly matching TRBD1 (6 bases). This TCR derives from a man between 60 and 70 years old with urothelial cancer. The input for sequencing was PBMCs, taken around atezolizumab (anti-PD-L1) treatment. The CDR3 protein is CASSYQGFRTDTQYF. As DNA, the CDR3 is TGTGCCAGCAGCTATCAGGGGTTCCGCACAGATACGCAGTATTTT.